This T cell receptor (beta chain) was profiled in a study of early T cells in non-severe SARS-CoV-2 infection. Study details: RNA in bulk from unsorted whole blood was sequenced, and chains were unpaired. Overall study results and limits: In VDJdb matching, anti-spike CD8 responses were favored while private and CD4 specificities went missing.

A few counts support this clonotype. Its antigen is currently unknown. Germline V gives CDR1 SGHTA, CDR2 FQGTGA. CDR3 size: 13 residues. The germline V and J ends were trimmed by 3 bases and 4 bases, with 9 bases remaining between them. Researchers tagged individual cDNA molecules with unique molecular identifiers. MiXCR was run by TCRdb on the 5' RACE reads, yielding one entry per CDR3 protein. In the table there are 20,000 to 25,000 distinct CDR3 sequences, 4.7% of which are singletons. This receptor was identified in an adult who was a healthcare worker with PCR-confirmed SARS-CoV-2 infection or an uninfected control (not recorded which). The V call is TRBV7-3, the J call TRBJ2-5, with D possibly being TRBD2 (5 bases). The source material was whole blood. The CDR3 reads CASSLGSRETQYF. In nucleotides, the CDR3 is TGTGCCAGCAGCTTGGGGAGTCGAGAGACCCAGTACTTC.